The 30 T cell receptor beta chains below come from one sample, sequenced in a study of blood T cell repertoires in COVID-19. Clones were sequenced by immunoSEQ multiplex PCR, and TCRdb holds only the in-frame ones, with some missing. This table holds 540,000 or so clones, 70% to 90% found once. Sequencing was performed on peripheral blood. These receptors originate from a woman aged 45-65 years with COVID-19, enrolled during active disease.

Points on this clone: This sample includes further DNA sequences coding for the same CDR3. J is TRBJ1-1 and V is TRBV5-1, with 7 bases that match TRBD1. With V trimmed by 5 bases and J by 0 bases, 4 bases remained unmatched. CDR1 and CDR2 (germline): SGHRS, YFSETQ. The CDR3 length is 14 residues. DNA of the CDR3: TGCGCCAGCAGTTCCGACAGGGTGAACACTGAAGCTTTCTTT. It yields the protein CASSSDRVNTEAFF.

V usage is TRBV30 and J usage is TRBJ1-5, with TRBD1 matching 8 bases. Germline V CDR1 and CDR2: GTSNPN, SVGIG (reference sequence). V shed 5 bases, J shed 7 bases, and the junction held 10 bases outside the gene matches. This CDR3 region has 14 residues. Here the CDR3 reads CAWGSQGARQPQHF. CDR3 coding DNA: TGTGCCTGGGGATCCCAGGGGGCTAGGCAGCCCCAGCATTTT.

This clone was picked up one time. This chain uses TRBV5-1 with TRBJ2-1; 7 bases are a match to TRBD2. The CDR3 contains 15 residues. The V and J ends lost 1 base and 4 bases, in that order; junction bases with no gene match: 5. Germline V gene lookup returns CDR1 SGHRS and CDR2 YFSETQ. The CDR3 loop is CASSLSRGVYNEQFF. The DNA for the CDR3 is TGCGCCAGCAGCTTGTCACGGGGGGTGTACAATGAGCAGTTCTTC.

The V and J genes are TRBV6-5 and TRBJ1-3; a weak D match, TRBD1 (5 bases). The length of the CDR3 is 15 residues. Trimming removed 6 bases from V and 4 bases from J, with 16 bases in between. Germline loops: CDR1 MNHEY, CDR2 SVGAGI. CDR3 loop: CASSREGRVGNTIYF. CDR3 DNA sequence: TGTGCCAGCAGCAGGGAAGGAAGGGTAGGAAACACCATATATTTT.

The CDR3 DNA is TGCGCCAGCAGTGGAAACTTCAGGGGCCAGAATCTGGATTCACCCCTCCACTTT. Encoded protein: CASSGNFRGQNLDSPLHF. V gene TRBV10-2 combines with J gene TRBJ1-6, with D tentatively TRBD1 (6 bases). The V end was cut by 4 bases, the J end by 8 bases, with 24 bases between. This CDR3 spans 18 amino acids. CDR1 and CDR2 (germline): WSHSY, SAAADI.

The chain is built from TRBV10-3 and TRBJ2-1; TRBD1 might be the D (7 bases). The CDR3 covers 17 residues. V was trimmed by 0 bases and J by 7 bases, leaving 19 bases between them. Germline-derived CDR1 and CDR2 are ENHRY and SYGVKD. Here the CDR3 DNA reads TGTGCCATCAGTGAGTCCGGTTATAAGACAGGGAGGAATGAGCAGTTCTTC. Protein product: CAISESGYKTGRNEQFF.

This clone was recorded a few times. The chain carries TRBV19 and TRBJ1-1; D ambiguous. Trimming cost V 5 bases and J 3 bases, with 22 bases left between them. There are 17 residues in the CDR3. CDR1 and CDR2 (germline): LNHDA, SQIVND (reference sequence). DNA for the CDR3: TGTGCCAGTAGTTATTCGGAGACGGGGTATTTGGACACTGAAGCTTTCTTT. Its translation is CASSYSETGYLDTEAFF.

The rearrangement links TRBV10-3 to TRBJ1-3; a possible D gene is TRBD1 (5 bases). CDR1 is ENHRY and CDR2 is SYGVKD in the germline V gene. The CDR3 loop spans 18 amino acids. V gave up 1 base and J gave up 2 bases, with 18 bases separating them. CDR3 sequence reads: CAISELGAGEDPGNTIYF. CDR3 nucleotides: TGTGCCATCAGTGAGTTAGGGGCAGGAGAGGACCCTGGAAACACCATATATTTT.

V is TRBV5-4 and J is TRBJ1-1, with D tentatively TRBD1 (6 bases). V was shortened by 3 bases and J by 8 bases, with 17 bases between the two germline ends. The CDR3 covers 14 residues. Germline V lookup: CDR1 SGHNT, CDR2 YYREEE (reference sequence). The CDR3 DNA sequence: TGTGCCAGCAGCTGGGGAGGGGGTGATCGGGAAGCTTTCTTT. The encoded protein is CASSWGGGDREAFF.

The gene calls are TRBV2 and TRBJ1-2, with D tentatively TRBD1 (6 bases). The V gene lost 6 bases and the J gene lost 6 bases, with 17 bases spanning the gap. CDR3 length equals 14 residues. Per germline, CDR1 SNHLY and CDR2 FYNNEI. CDR3 nucleotides: TGTGCCAGCAGCGAACAGGGCCCTATCGATGGCTACACCTTC. This translates into CASSEQGPIDGYTF.

The chain's CDR3 is CASGLGRDFQHF. Here the CDR3 DNA reads TGTGCTAGTGGTTTGGGACGGGATTTCCAGCATTTT. V is TRBV12-5 and J is TRBJ1-5; no firm D call. The CDR3 consists of 12 residues. Germline-derived CDR1 and CDR2 are LGHNT and FRNRAP. V lost 1 base to trimming and J lost 12 bases, with 10 bases between them.

The V gene is TRBV30, the J gene TRBJ2-5; no definite D call. Germline values: CDR1 GTSNPN, CDR2 SVGIG (reference sequence). The CDR3 spans 12 residues. The germline V and J ends were trimmed by 3 bases and 2 bases, with 7 bases remaining between them. The CDR3: CAWSYAQETQYF. The CDR3 coding sequence is TGTGCCTGGAGCTATGCTCAAGAGACCCAGTACTTC.

CDR3 bases: TGTGCCAGCAGCATAAGTCCGGGACAGAGTTTTCCTGCTGAAGCTTTCTTT. Encoded protein: CASSISPGQSFPAEAFF. This chain links TRBV9 with TRBJ1-1, with 7 bases lining up with TRBD1. Per the germline V gene, CDR1 is SGDLS and CDR2 is YYNGEE. Trimming removed 4 bases from V and 6 bases from J; junction bases left unmatched: 18. The CDR3 sequence is 17 residues long.

The V gene is TRBV28, the J gene TRBJ1-1, with TRBD1 identical over 7 bases. The CDR3 is 14 amino acids. V shed 5 bases, J shed 1 base, and the junction held 4 bases outside the gene matches. Per germline, CDR1 MDHEN and CDR2 SYDVKM. The CDR3 sequence is CASSPGGPNTEAFF. The DNA for the CDR3 is TGTGCCAGCAGTCCAGGGGGACCGAACACTGAAGCTTTCTTT.

V is TRBV27 and J is TRBJ2-3; TRBD2 aligns across 10 bases. Unmatched junction bases numbered 9, after V lost 5 bases and J lost 4 bases. The CDR3 is 16 amino acids. CDR1 MNHEY and CDR2 SMNVEV come from the germline V gene (reference sequence). The CDR3 here is CASSPTRSGGSDTQYF. CDR3 nucleotide sequence: TGTGCCAGCAGTCCCACGCGTAGCGGGGGGTCAGATACGCAGTATTTT.

The chain combines TRBV6-5 with TRBJ1-6; D call uncertain. Germline V lookup: CDR1 MNHEY, CDR2 SVGAGI. Trimming left V 0 bases short and J 5 bases short, with 5 bases between. The CDR3 length is 14 residues. CDR3 sequence (DNA): TGTGCCAGCAGTTACTCGCGGGATAATTCACCCCTCCACTTT. This encodes CASSYSRDNSPLHF.

The chain couples TRBV29-1 to TRBJ1-6; 7 bases agree with TRBD1. Trimming at V came to 4 bases and at J to 5 bases, leaving 2 bases not matched to a gene. The CDR3 spans 13 residues. Germline V gives CDR1 SQVTM, CDR2 ANQGSEA. The CDR3, as DNA: TGCAGCGTTGGACAGGGTAATAATTCACCCCTCCACTTT. Translation gives CSVGQGNNSPLHF. Complete variable domain (other parts from reference TRBV29-1 and TRBJ1-6): SAVISQKPSRDICQRGTSLTIQCQVDSQVTMMFWYRQQPGQSLTLIATANQGSEATYESGFVIDKFPISRPNLTFSTLTVSNMSPEDSSIYLCSVGQGNNSPLHFGNGTRLTVT.

This clone showed up just once. The chain combines TRBV28 with TRBJ2-7, with 8 bases lining up with TRBD1. Germline V CDR1 and CDR2: MDHEN, SYDVKM. V lost 4 bases and J lost 3; bases outside the gene matches: 5. The CDR3 covers 14 residues. The CDR3 loop reads CASSSTGVVYEQYF. The CDR3 nucleotides read TGTGCCAGCAGTTCGACAGGGGTCGTCTACGAGCAGTACTTC. Drawing the rest from reference TRBV28 and TRBJ2-7, the complete variable domain is DVKVTQSSRYLVKRTGEKVFLECVQDMDHENMFWYRQDPGLGLRLIYFSYDVKMKEKGDIPEGYSVSREKKERFSLILESASTNQTSMYLCASSSTGVVYEQYFGPGTRLTVT.

V gene TRBV7-7 combines with J gene TRBJ2-2, with a tentative D call TRBD2 (5 bases). CDR3 length equals 13 residues. Trimming took 5 bases from V and 6 from J, leaving 10 bases between them. Germline assignment: CDR1 SSHAT and CDR2 FNYEAQ (reference sequence). CDR3 nucleotide sequence: TGTGCCAGCAGCCGGACTCTATCCGGGGAGCTGTTTTTT. It codes for CASSRTLSGELFF.

The CDR3 DNA sequence: TGTGCCAGCCGCCCGGGGACAGGGGACACTGAAGCTTTCTTT. Translated, it gives CASRPGTGDTEAFF. The chain couples TRBV27 to TRBJ1-1, with TRBD1 matching over 10 bases. Trimming took 8 bases from V and 3 from J; bases not matched to a gene: 6. The germline CDR1 and CDR2 sequences are MNHEY and SMNVEV (reference sequence). This CDR3 has 14 residues.

This sequence joins TRBV19 and TRBJ2-3; 8 nucleotides line up with TRBD1. This CDR3 region has 18 residues. Germline CDR1 is LNHDA and CDR2 is SQIVND (reference sequence). Losses at the gene ends were 3 bases for V and 3 bases for J; bases not matched to a gene: 14. CDR3 in amino acids: CASSIYHETGDRTDTQYF. In nucleotides, the CDR3 is TGTGCCAGTAGTATCTACCACGAGACAGGGGATCGGACAGATACGCAGTATTTT.

The chain joins TRBV4-1 to TRBJ1-5; weak D call: TRBD1 (6 bases). CDR1 MGHRA and CDR2 YSYEKL come from the germline V gene. CDR3 size: 15 residues. The ends were cut back, 1 base at V and 5 bases at J, with 12 bases in the middle. The CDR3 DNA reads as TGCGCCAGCAGCCAAGTCAGGGGATTCGATCAGCCCCAGCATTTT. This encodes CASSQVRGFDQPQHF.

The V and J genes are TRBV30 and TRBJ2-3; D may be TRBD1 (5 bases). The CDR3 runs to 12 residues. Trimming took 0 bases from V and 10 from J, leaving 11 bases between them. From germline, CDR1 is GTSNPN and CDR2 SVGIG (reference sequence). The CDR3 reads CAWSVGPVAQYF. DNA of the CDR3: TGTGCCTGGAGTGTGGGGCCGGTCGCGCAGTATTTT.

The chain has TRBV7-3 and TRBJ1-1; TRBD1 aligns across 7 bases. V shed 2 bases and J 5 bases; nucleotides not matched to a gene: 5. The CDR3 is 14 amino acids. Looked up from germline, CDR1 is SGHTA and CDR2 is FQGTGA. This CDR3 is CASSLAGGRTEAFF. In DNA, the CDR3 is TGTGCCAGCAGCTTAGCAGGGGGTCGAACTGAAGCTTTCTTT.

This chain links TRBV20-1 with TRBJ1-5; 7 positions match TRBD1. V lost 3 bases, J lost 5 bases, and 4 bases stayed unmatched. The CDR3 consists of 13 residues. CDR1 and CDR2 from the germline V gene are DFQATT and SNEGSKA (reference sequence). The CDR3: CSASSRGDQPQHF. CDR3 DNA sequence: TGCAGTGCTAGTTCCAGGGGGGATCAGCCCCAGCATTTT.

This clone was counted between two and nine times. The J gene is TRBJ1-5, the V gene TRBV10-1; D is uncertain. The CDR3 has 13 amino acids. Trimming removed 6 bases at V and 0 bases at J, with 6 bases between. Germline V CDR1 and CDR2: WNHNN, SYGVQD (reference sequence). CDR3 protein: CASSGDSNQPQHF. The CDR3 DNA reads as TGCGCCAGCAGCGGGGATAGCAATCAGCCCCAGCATTTT.

Only one count was recorded for this clone. The V and J genes are TRBV19 and TRBJ1-4; D may be TRBD1 (5 bases). CDR1 is LNHDA and CDR2 is SQIVND in the germline V gene (reference sequence). The CDR3 runs 15 residues. V was cut by 5 bases and J by 0 bases, with 10 bases left in between. The CDR3 loop reads CASSWGDATNEKLFF. The CDR3 nucleotides read TGTGCCAGTAGTTGGGGGGATGCAACTAATGAAAAACTGTTTTTT. Full variable domain (missing parts from reference TRBV19 and TRBJ1-4): DGGITQSPKYLFRKEGQNVTLSCEQNLNHDAMYWYRQDPGQGLRLIYYSQIVNDFQKGDIAEGYSVSREKKESFPLTVTSAQKNPTAFYLCASSWGDATNEKLFFGSGTQLSVL.

V is TRBV6-1 and J is TRBJ2-5, with a weak D call TRBD2 (5 bases). This CDR3 spans 14 amino acids. V lost 8 bases and J 1 base, leaving 14 bases between the germline ends. Per germline, CDR1 MNHNS and CDR2 SASEGT. The CDR3 reads CASFSWEPQETQYF. For the CDR3, the DNA is TGTGCCAGCTTTAGCTGGGAGCCCCAAGAGACCCAGTACTTC.

The chain employs TRBV19 and TRBJ2-1; D is uncertain. The CDR3 contains 14 residues. CDR1 is LNHDA, CDR2 SQIVND, per germline (reference sequence). Trimming pared 2 bases from V and 6 bases from J, leaving 11 bases between. The CDR3 DNA reads TGTGCCAGTAGTATAAACGCGAACGGCAATGAGCAGTTCTTC. It codes for CASSINANGNEQFF.

The rearrangement uses TRBV19 and TRBJ1-6; tentative D call: TRBD1 (5 bases). The germline V gene encodes CDR1 LNHDA and CDR2 SQIVND (reference sequence). This CDR3 has 15 amino acids. V was shortened by 3 bases and J by 10 bases, with 16 bases between the two germline ends. Written as DNA, the CDR3 is TGTGCCAGTAGTATTAGTCCGGGGGAAGACTCACCCCTCCACTTT. Protein sequence: CASSISPGEDSPLHF.